These 6 T cell receptor beta chains were all obtained from the same sample, sequenced in a study of spatial heterogeneity in lung cancer. In TCRdb, the 5' RACE reads were re-called with MiXCR into one record per CDR3 protein. The sample has roughly 39,000 distinct CDR3 sequences, roughly 7.4% seen once. Time point specified: sample taken at primary tumor resection. Tumor, nontumor lung or frozen PBMC supplied whole RNA, sequenced without sorting. The sequences come from PBMCs, collected at surgery. The receptors stem from a male donor with early-stage non-small cell lung cancer.

The CDR3 DNA reads TGTGCCAGCAGCTTTGAACTAGCGGGAGATGGGTATTTCTTC. Protein product: CASSFELAGDGYFF. The chain couples TRBV5-4 to TRBJ2-1, with 11 bases fitting TRBD2. Looked up from germline, CDR1 is SGHNT and CDR2 is YYREEE (reference sequence). V lost 2 bases, J lost 16 bases, and 11 bases stayed unmatched. The CDR3 sequence is 14 residues long. The whole variable domain, remainder taken from reference TRBV5-4 and TRBJ2-1, is ETGVTQSPTHLIKTRGQQVTLRCSSQSGHNTVSWYQQALGQGPQFIFQYYREEENGRGNFPPRFSGLQFPNYSSELNVNALELDDSALYLCASSFELAGDGYFFGPGTRLTVL.

This clonotype came up a few times. The chain has TRBV6-6 and TRBJ2-2, with 8 bases that match TRBD2. CDR1 is MNHNY and CDR2 is SVGAGI in the germline V gene (reference sequence). The CDR3 has 17 residues. The J segment lost 5 bases and the V segment lost 0 bases, leaving 8 bases of the junction unmatched. CDR3 sequence (DNA): TGTGCCAGCAGTTACTCGAAAGGGACTAGTTTAACCGGGGAGCTGTTTTTT. Amino acids: CASSYSKGTSLTGELFF.

This clonotype was counted many times. The V and J genes are TRBV19 and TRBJ1-5; no clear D gene. The CDR3 is made up of 15 amino acids. Germline V gene sequence: CDR1 LNHDA, CDR2 SQIVND (reference sequence). V was trimmed by 2 bases and J by 0 bases, leaving 8 bases between them. This chain's CDR3 is CASSISGNSNQPQHF. CDR3 DNA sequence: TGTGCCAGTAGTATATCCGGGAATAGCAATCAGCCCCAGCATTTT.

This clonotype showed up just a few times. The gene calls are TRBV19 and TRBJ2-1, with a weak D call TRBD2 (6 bases). CDR3 size: 15 residues. The V and J ends lost 1 base and 6 bases respectively, with 13 bases between them. CDR1 and CDR2 (germline): LNHDA, SQIVND (reference sequence). Here the CDR3 reads CASSIAGGDTNEQFF. The CDR3 DNA sequence: TGTGCCAGTAGTATAGCGGGCGGGGATACCAATGAGCAGTTCTTC.

This clonotype was seen only a few times. CDR3 in DNA: TGTGCCAGCAGTTACCGTCGGCGGGGGGAGGGTGAGCAGTTCTTC. Its translation: CASSYRRRGEGEQFF. The chain carries TRBV6-6 and TRBJ2-1; 8 nucleotides agree with TRBD2. CDR3 length: 15 residues. Germline-derived CDR1 and CDR2 are MNHNY and SVGAGI (reference sequence). V lost 2 bases, J lost 9 bases, and 9 bases stayed unmatched.

This clonotype appeared many times. The chain has TRBV9 and TRBJ2-5, with 9 bases that match TRBD2. With V trimmed by 4 bases and J by 0 bases, 1 base remained unmatched. Germline V gives CDR1 SGDLS, CDR2 YYNGEE. CDR3 length: 14 amino acids. The CDR3 here is CASSPSGDQETQYF. CDR3 bases: TGTGCCAGCAGCCCTAGCGGGGACCAAGAGACCCAGTACTTC.